The source of this T cell receptor (beta chain) is a study of siplizumab effects on memory and regulatory T cells. Libraries were prepared by immunoSEQ multiplex PCR; TCRdb keeps only in-frame clonotypes and omits some of them. This sample has some 100,000 clones; 92% occur once, and the top ten carry approximately 0.66%. CDR1 is SQVTM, CDR2 ANQGSEA, per germline. The CDR3 spans 13 residues. V shed 4 bases and J 4 bases; nucleotides not matched to a gene: 6. The gene calls are TRBV29-1 and TRBJ1-1; 7 positions match TRBD1. The receptor comes from a human donor in good health. Sequencing input: Tregs sorted from blood. The CDR3: CSVVGQPFTEAFF. CDR3 sequence (DNA): TGCAGCGTTGTGGGACAGCCTTTCACTGAAGCTTTCTTT.